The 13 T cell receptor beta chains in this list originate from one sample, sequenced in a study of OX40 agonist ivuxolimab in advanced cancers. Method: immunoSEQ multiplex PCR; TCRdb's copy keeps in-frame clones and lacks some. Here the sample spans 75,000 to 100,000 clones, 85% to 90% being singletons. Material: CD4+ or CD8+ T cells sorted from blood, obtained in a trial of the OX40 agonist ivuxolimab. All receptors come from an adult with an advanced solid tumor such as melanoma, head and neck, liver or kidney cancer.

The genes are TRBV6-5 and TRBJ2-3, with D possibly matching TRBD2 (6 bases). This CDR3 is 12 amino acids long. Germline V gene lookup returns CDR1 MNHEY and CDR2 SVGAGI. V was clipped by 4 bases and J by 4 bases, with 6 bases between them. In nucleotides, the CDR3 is TGTGCCAGCAGTTCTAGCGCAGATACGCAGTATTTT. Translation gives CASSSSADTQYF.

In DNA form, the CDR3 reads TGTGCAGCGACAGGGGAGGCCGTAAGGGCCCAGTACTTC. It translates to CAATGEAVRAQYF. The rearrangement joins TRBV6-1 to TRBJ2-5; 8 bases map to TRBD1. The CDR3 consists of 13 residues. The germline CDR1 and CDR2 sequences are MNHNS and SASEGT.

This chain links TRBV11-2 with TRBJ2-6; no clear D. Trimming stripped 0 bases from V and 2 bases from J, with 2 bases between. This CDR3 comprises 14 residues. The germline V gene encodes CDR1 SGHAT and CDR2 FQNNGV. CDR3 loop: CASSLDTGANVLTF. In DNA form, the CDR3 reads TGTGCCAGCAGCTTAGATACTGGGGCCAACGTCCTGACTTTC.

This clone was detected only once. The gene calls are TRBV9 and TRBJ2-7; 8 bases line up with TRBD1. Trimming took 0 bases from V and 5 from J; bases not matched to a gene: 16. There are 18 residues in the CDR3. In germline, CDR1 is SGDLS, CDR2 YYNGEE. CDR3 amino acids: CASSVGTGTASTPNEQYF. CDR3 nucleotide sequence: TGTGCCAGCAGCGTAGGGACAGGGACCGCAAGTACGCCTAACGAGCAGTACTTC.

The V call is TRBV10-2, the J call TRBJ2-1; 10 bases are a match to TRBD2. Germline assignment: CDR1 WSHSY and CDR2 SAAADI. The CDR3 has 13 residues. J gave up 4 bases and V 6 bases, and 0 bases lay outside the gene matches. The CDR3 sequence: CASRGLAYNEQFF. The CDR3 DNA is TGCGCCAGCAGGGGACTAGCGTACAATGAGCAGTTCTTC.

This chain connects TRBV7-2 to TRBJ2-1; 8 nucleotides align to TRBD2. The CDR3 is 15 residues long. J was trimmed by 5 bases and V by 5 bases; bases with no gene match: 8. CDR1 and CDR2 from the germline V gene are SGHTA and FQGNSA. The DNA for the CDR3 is TGTGCCAGCAGCGCGCCCACTAGCGGAAACAATGAGCAGTTCTTC. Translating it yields CASSAPTSGNNEQFF.

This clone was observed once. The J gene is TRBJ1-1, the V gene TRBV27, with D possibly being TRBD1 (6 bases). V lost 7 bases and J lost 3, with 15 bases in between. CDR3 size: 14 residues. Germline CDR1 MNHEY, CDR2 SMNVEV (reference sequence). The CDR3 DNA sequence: TGTGCCAGCATCGGCGGGGGGGGCGACACTGAAGCTTTCTTT. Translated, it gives CASIGGGGDTEAFF.

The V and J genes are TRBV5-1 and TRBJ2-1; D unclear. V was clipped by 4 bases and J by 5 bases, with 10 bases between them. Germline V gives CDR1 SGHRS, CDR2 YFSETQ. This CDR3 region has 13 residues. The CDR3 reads CASSPNVDNEQFF. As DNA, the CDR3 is TGCGCCAGCAGCCCGAATGTAGACAATGAGCAGTTCTTC.

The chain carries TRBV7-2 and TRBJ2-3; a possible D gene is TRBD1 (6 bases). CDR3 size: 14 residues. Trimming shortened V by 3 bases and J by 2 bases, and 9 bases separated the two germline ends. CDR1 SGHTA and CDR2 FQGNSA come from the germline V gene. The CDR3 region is CASSLRTVTDTQYF. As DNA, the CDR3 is TGTGCCAGCAGCTTGAGGACAGTCACAGATACGCAGTATTTT.

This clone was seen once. The CDR3, as DNA: TGTGCCAGTAGCCCAATAACAACTAATGAAAAACTGTTTTTT. This sequence encodes CASSPITTNEKLFF. The chain has TRBV19 and TRBJ1-4; D is uncertain. The germline gives CDR1 LNHDA, CDR2 SQIVND (reference sequence). This CDR3 is 14 amino acids long. Deletions cut 6 bases from V and 0 bases from J, with 8 bases between. The whole variable domain, filled in from reference TRBV19 and TRBJ1-4, reads DGGITQSPKYLFRKEGQNVTLSCEQNLNHDAMYWYRQDPGQGLRLIYYSQIVNDFQKGDIAEGYSVSREKKESFPLTVTSAQKNPTAFYLCASSPITTNEKLFFGSGTQLSVL.

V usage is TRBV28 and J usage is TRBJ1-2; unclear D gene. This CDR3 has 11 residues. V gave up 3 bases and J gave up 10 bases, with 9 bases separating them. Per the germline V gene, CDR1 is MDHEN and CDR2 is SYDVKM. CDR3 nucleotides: TGTGCCAGCAGTTTTAGGACGGACTACACCTTC. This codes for CASSFRTDYTF.

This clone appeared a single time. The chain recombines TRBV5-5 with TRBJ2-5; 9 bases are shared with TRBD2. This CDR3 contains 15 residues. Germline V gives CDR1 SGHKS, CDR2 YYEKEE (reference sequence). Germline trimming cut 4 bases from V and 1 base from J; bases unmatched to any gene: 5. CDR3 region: CASSLLAGPQETQYF. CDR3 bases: TGTGCCAGCAGCCTCCTAGCGGGGCCCCAAGAGACCCAGTACTTC.

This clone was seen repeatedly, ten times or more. In DNA form, the CDR3 reads TGTGCCAGCAAACCGGGACAGGGGAGTTACGAGCAGTACTTC. This encodes CASKPGQGSYEQYF. The chain joins TRBV6-5 to TRBJ2-7, with 10 bases identical to TRBD1. V lost 7 bases to trimming and J lost 4 bases; unmatched junction nucleotides: 7. The germline V gene has CDR1 MNHEY and CDR2 SVGAGI. The CDR3 is 14 residues long.